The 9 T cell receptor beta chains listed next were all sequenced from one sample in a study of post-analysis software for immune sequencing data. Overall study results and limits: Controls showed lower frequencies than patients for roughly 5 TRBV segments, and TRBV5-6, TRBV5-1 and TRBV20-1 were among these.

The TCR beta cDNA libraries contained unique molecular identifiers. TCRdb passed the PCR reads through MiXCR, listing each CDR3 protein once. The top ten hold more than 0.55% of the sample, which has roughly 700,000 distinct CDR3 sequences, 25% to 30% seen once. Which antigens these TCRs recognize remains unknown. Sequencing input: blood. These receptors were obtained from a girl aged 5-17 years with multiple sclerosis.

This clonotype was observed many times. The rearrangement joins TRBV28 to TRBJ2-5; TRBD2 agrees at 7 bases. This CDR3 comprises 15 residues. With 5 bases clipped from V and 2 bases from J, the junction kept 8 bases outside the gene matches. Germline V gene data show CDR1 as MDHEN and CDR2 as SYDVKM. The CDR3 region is CASSPPPGLQETQYF. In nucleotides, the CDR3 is TGTGCCAGCAGTCCACCACCGGGACTACAAGAGACCCAGTACTTC. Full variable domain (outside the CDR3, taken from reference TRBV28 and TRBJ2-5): DVKVTQSSRYLVKRTGEKVFLECVQDMDHENMFWYRQDPGLGLRLIYFSYDVKMKEKGDIPEGYSVSREKKERFSLILESASTNQTSMYLCASSPPPGLQETQYFGPGTRLLVL.

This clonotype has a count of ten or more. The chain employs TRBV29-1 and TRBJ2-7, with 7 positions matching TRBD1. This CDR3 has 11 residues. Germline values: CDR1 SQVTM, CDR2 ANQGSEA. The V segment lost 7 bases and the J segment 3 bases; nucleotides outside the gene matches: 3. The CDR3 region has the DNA TGCAGCGGTAGGGACAGCTACGAGCAGTACTTC. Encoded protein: CSGRDSYEQYF.

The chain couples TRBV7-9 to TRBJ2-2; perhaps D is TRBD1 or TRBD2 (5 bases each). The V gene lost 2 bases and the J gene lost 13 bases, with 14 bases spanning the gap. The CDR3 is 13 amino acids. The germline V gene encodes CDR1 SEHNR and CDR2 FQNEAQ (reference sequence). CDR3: CASSLSRQGALFF. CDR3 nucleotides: TGTGCCAGCAGCTTATCGCGGCAGGGAGCGCTGTTTTTT.

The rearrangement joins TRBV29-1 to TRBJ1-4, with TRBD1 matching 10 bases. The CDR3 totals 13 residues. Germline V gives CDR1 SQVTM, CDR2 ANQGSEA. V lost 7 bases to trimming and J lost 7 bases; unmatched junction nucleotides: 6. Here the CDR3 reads CSATGTGAEKLFF. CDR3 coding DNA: TGCAGCGCAACCGGGACAGGGGCTGAAAAACTGTTTTTT.

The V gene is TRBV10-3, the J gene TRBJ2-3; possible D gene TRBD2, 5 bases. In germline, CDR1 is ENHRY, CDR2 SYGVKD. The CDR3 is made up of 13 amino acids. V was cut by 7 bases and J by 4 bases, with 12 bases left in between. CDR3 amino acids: CAIKPGLSDTQYF. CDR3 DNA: TGTGCCATCAAACCGGGGTTGTCAGATACGCAGTATTTT.

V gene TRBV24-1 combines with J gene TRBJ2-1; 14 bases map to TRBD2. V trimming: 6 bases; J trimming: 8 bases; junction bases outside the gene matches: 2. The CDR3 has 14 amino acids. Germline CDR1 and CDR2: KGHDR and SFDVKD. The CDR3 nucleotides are TGTGCCACCAGTAGGACTAGCGGGAGGCATGAGCAGTTCTTC. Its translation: CATSRTSGRHEQFF.

The CDR3 loop reads CSVAGGKVTQYF. CDR3 bases: TGCAGCGTTGCAGGCGGGAAGGTGACCCAGTACTTC. V and J are TRBV29-1 and TRBJ2-4, with D tentatively TRBD2 (6 bases). Matching the DNA end better, TRBJ2-5 makes the J call doubtful. The CDR3 has 12 residues. Germline CDR1 reads SQVTM; CDR2 reads ANQGSEA.

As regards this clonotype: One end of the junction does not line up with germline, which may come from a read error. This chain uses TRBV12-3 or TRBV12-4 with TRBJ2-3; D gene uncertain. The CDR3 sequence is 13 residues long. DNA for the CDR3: TGTGCCAGCACCATACTCCGCACAGATATGCAGTATTTT. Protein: CASTILRTDMQYF.

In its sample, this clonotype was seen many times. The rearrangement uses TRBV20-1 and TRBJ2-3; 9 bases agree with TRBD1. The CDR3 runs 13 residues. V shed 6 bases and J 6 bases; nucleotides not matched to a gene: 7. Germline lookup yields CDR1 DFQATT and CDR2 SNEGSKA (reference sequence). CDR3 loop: CSAPDRGFDTQYF. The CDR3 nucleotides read TGCAGTGCACCGGACAGGGGATTTGATACGCAGTATTTT.